What follows describes a single T cell receptor (beta chain). Profiling relied on immunoSEQ multiplex PCR, and the TCRdb table lists in-frame clones only, not all of them. Of 45,000 to 65,000 clones listed, nearly 80% were seen once; the top ten hold about 25%. This sample was taken from a study of blood T cell repertoires in COVID-19. In the study overall: Spain, Italy and the United States supplied samples that represented acute and convalescent COVID-19. Nucleic acid was either cDNA or gDNA, and it came from T cells, B-cell-depleted T cells, or PBMCs.

The sample consisted of peripheral blood. The sequence was obtained from a human donor in a cohort sampled during active COVID-19.

The DNA for the CDR3 is TGCGCCAGCAGCTTGGGAGGGACAGACACCGGGGAGCTGTTTTTT. The encoded protein is CASSLGGTDTGELFF. J is TRBJ2-2 and V is TRBV5-1; 7 nucleotides line up with TRBD1. Trimming at V came to 0 bases and at J to 3 bases, leaving 2 bases not matched to a gene. Germline V gives CDR1 SGHRS, CDR2 YFSETQ. CDR3 length: 15 residues.